A single sample is the source of the 22 T cell receptor beta chains below, sequenced in a study of graft-versus-host responses after intestinal transplantation. TCRdb keeps only in-frame clones here, not all; method: immunoSEQ multiplex PCR. Of about 81,000 clones detected, under 95% appear once; the ten largest clones hold approximately 0.32%. Their target antigens are unknown. The specimen comprised unstimulated CD4+ T cells sorted from spleen or lymph node cells, sampled before transplant. The source of these receptors is a human donor who was the organ donor for an intestinal transplant.

This clone was counted between two and nine times. The chain links TRBV6-5 to TRBJ2-7, with 10 bases matching TRBD2. V trimming: 2 bases; J trimming: 2 bases; junction bases outside the gene matches: 3. The CDR3 runs to 15 residues. The germline V gene has CDR1 MNHEY and CDR2 SVGAGI. CDR3 bases: TGTGCCAGCAGTTACAGCGGGGGGGGGACCTACGAGCAGTACTTC. Amino acids: CASSYSGGGTYEQYF.

The CDR3 sequence is CASSLRTSQETQYF. Here the CDR3 DNA reads TGTGCCAGCAGCCTAAGGACTAGCCAAGAGACCCAGTACTTC. The chain links TRBV6-5 to TRBJ2-5; 7 positions match TRBD2. This CDR3 comprises 14 residues. After removal of 6 bases from V and 1 base from J, the junction contained 5 bases not matched to a gene. The germline gives CDR1 MNHEY, CDR2 SVGAGI.

The J gene is TRBJ1-3, the V gene TRBV10-2; maybe TRBD1 (6 bases). The CDR3 covers 14 residues. Germline V CDR1 and CDR2: WSHSY, SAAADI. V was clipped by 7 bases and J by 4 bases, with 14 bases between them. The CDR3 DNA reads as TGCGCCAGCACTGGGGGCCCGTTCGGAAACACCATATATTTT. Translated: CASTGGPFGNTIYF.

The chain joins TRBV29-1 to TRBJ2-5; TRBD2 agrees at 10 bases. Germline-derived CDR1 and CDR2 are SQVTM and ANQGSEA. There are 14 residues in the CDR3. V shed 6 bases and J 5 bases; nucleotides not matched to a gene: 9. The CDR3 region is CSVGAGLASETQYF. CDR3 in DNA: TGCAGCGTCGGAGCGGGACTAGCGTCGGAGACCCAGTACTTC.

V and J are TRBV6-1 and TRBJ1-1; D is undetermined. V lost 11 bases and J lost 1, with 11 bases in between. The germline CDR1 and CDR2 sequences are MNHNS and SASEGT. CDR3 length: 12 residues. The CDR3 loop is CASGRKNTEAFF. The CDR3 DNA is TGTGCCTCTGGGAGGAAGAACACTGAAGCTTTCTTT.

The chain recombines TRBV12-5 with TRBJ1-5; TRBD1 matches 9 bases. The CDR3 covers 17 residues. CDR1 is LGHNT, CDR2 FRNRAP, per germline. J gave up 4 bases and V 0 bases, and 7 bases lay outside the gene matches. CDR3 residues: CASGLVKGQGFNQPQHF. CDR3 bases: TGTGCTAGTGGTTTGGTAAAGGGACAGGGTTTTAATCAGCCCCAGCATTTT.

The chain joins TRBV6-1 to TRBJ1-2; weak D call: TRBD1 (6 bases). The CDR3 length is 13 residues. The germline gives CDR1 MNHNS, CDR2 SASEGT. V was trimmed by 8 bases and J by 2 bases, leaving 12 bases between them. The CDR3: CASVRTGNYGYTF. DNA of the CDR3: TGTGCCAGCGTAAGAACAGGGAACTATGGCTACACCTTC.

The V call is TRBV2, the J call TRBJ1-2, with TRBD1 matching over 7 bases. The CDR3 length is 12 residues. Germline CDR1 SNHLY, CDR2 FYNNEI. V was pared by 6 bases and J by 5 bases, with 3 bases of the junction left unmatched. CDR3 sequence: CASSVQGYGYTF. CDR3 bases: TGTGCCAGCAGCGTACAGGGGTATGGCTACACCTTC.

Only a few counts were recorded for this clone. The gene calls are TRBV19 and TRBJ1-3; D remains unclear. CDR1 is LNHDA, CDR2 SQIVND, per germline (reference sequence). V gave up 3 bases and J gave up 0 bases, with 9 bases separating them. The CDR3 has 15 residues. CDR3 region: CASSMLAFSGNTIYF. As DNA, the CDR3 is TGTGCCAGTAGTATGTTGGCCTTCTCTGGAAACACCATATATTTT.

Only one count was recorded for this clone. The rearrangement joins TRBV27 to TRBJ2-2, with 7 bases identical to TRBD1. The germline V gene encodes CDR1 MNHEY and CDR2 SMNVEV (reference sequence). The CDR3 is made up of 15 amino acids. Trimming took 2 bases from V and 4 from J; bases not matched to a gene: 4. Here the CDR3 reads CASSLRGQSTGELFF. The CDR3 DNA follows: TGTGCCAGCAGTTTAAGGGGACAGAGCACCGGGGAGCTGTTTTTT.

This sequence joins TRBV6-4 and TRBJ1-1, with 9 bases that match TRBD1. CDR1 is MRHNA, CDR2 SNTAGT, per germline. The CDR3 is 15 amino acids. V lost 1 base, J lost 1 base, and 1 base stayed unmatched. CDR3 amino acids: CASSDWDRANTEAFF. The CDR3 coding sequence is TGTGCCAGCAGTGACTGGGACAGGGCGAACACTGAAGCTTTCTTT.

The rearrangement links TRBV2 to TRBJ1-2, with TRBD1 matching 8 bases. CDR3 length: 16 amino acids. Looked up from germline, CDR1 is SNHLY and CDR2 is FYNNEI. V shed 7 bases, J shed 5 bases, and the junction held 15 bases outside the gene matches. The CDR3, as DNA: TGTGCCAGCACCCCCCGCTGGGCAGGGGGCCCTTATGGCTACACCTTC. The encoded protein is CASTPRWAGGPYGYTF.

The rearrangement joins TRBV28 to TRBJ2-7, with D maybe TRBD1 (6 bases). The CDR3 length is 16 residues. The germline gives CDR1 MDHEN, CDR2 SYDVKM. The germline V and J ends were trimmed by 2 bases and 1 base, with 15 bases remaining between them. CDR3 sequence: CASSLPGHGVSYEQYF. For the CDR3, the DNA is TGTGCCAGCAGTTTACCGGGACACGGGGTGTCCTACGAGCAGTACTTC.

This chain connects TRBV27 to TRBJ1-5, with D uncertain. The CDR3 consists of 15 residues. CDR1 and CDR2 from the germline V gene are MNHEY and SMNVEV (reference sequence). Trimming left V 7 bases short and J 3 bases short, with 16 bases between. The CDR3 protein is CASTQMGGLNQPQHF. In DNA, the CDR3 is TGTGCCAGCACCCAGATGGGAGGTCTCAATCAGCCCCAGCATTTT.

The V and J genes are TRBV9 and TRBJ2-1, with 9 nucleotides matching TRBD1. The CDR3 length is 16 residues. With V trimmed by 0 bases and J by 7 bases, 8 bases remained unmatched. Germline lookup yields CDR1 SGDLS and CDR2 YYNGEE. The CDR3 DNA follows: TGTGCCAGCAGCGTAGTGGGACAGGGAAGCCAAAATGAGCAGTTCTTC. This sequence encodes CASSVVGQGSQNEQFF.

The gene calls are TRBV28 and TRBJ2-6; D is possibly TRBD1 (5 bases). CDR1 is MDHEN and CDR2 is SYDVKM in the germline V gene. Trimming left V 1 base short and J 0 bases short, with 7 bases between. The CDR3 contains 16 residues. CDR3 region: CASSLFGASGANVLTF. The CDR3 coding sequence is TGTGCCAGCAGTTTATTTGGGGCCTCTGGGGCCAACGTCCTGACTTTC.

The chain uses TRBV5-4 and TRBJ2-7; TRBD2 matches 9 bases. CDR1 is SGHNT, CDR2 YYREEE, per germline (reference sequence). With 3 bases clipped from V and 1 base from J, the junction kept 8 bases outside the gene matches. CDR3 length: 16 residues. The CDR3 bases are TGTGCCAGCAGCTGGGCTAGCGGGATCGATTCCTACGAGCAGTACTTC. Amino acid sequence: CASSWASGIDSYEQYF.

The genes are TRBV30 and TRBJ2-7; possibly TRBD1 for D (6 bases). V was clipped by 5 bases and J by 6 bases, with 17 bases between them. The germline gives CDR1 GTSNPN, CDR2 SVGIG (reference sequence). This CDR3 region has 13 residues. As DNA, the CDR3 is TGTGCCTGGGCGGACAGACCGGTATCCGAGCAGTACTTC. This sequence encodes CAWADRPVSEQYF.

This rearrangement joins TRBV7-9 to TRBJ2-5; 8 bases are shared with TRBD1. J lost 11 bases, V lost 5 bases, and 16 bases had no gene match. CDR3 length: 15 amino acids. The V gene's germline CDR1 is SEHNR and CDR2 FQNEAQ (reference sequence). Written as DNA, the CDR3 is TGTGCCAGCAGCCGCCTAGGACAGGGAGCTACAGGGCAGTACTTC. Protein sequence: CASSRLGQGATGQYF.

The CDR3: CASSFSWNTEAFF. The CDR3 nucleotides are TGTGCCAGCAGTTTTTCATGGAACACTGAAGCTTTCTTT. J is TRBJ1-1 and V is TRBV25-1; D not certain. Germline loops: CDR1 MGHDK, CDR2 SYGVNS. CDR3 size: 13 residues. V was cut by 5 bases and J by 1 base, with 8 bases left in between.

The chain couples TRBV28 to TRBJ1-1, with a weak D call TRBD1 (6 bases). Germline V CDR1 and CDR2: MDHEN, SYDVKM. This CDR3 comprises 15 residues. V was pared by 5 bases and J by 1 base, with 14 bases between. For the CDR3, the DNA is TGTGCCAGCAGTCAACAGGGCAGGGGGAACACTGAAGCTTTCTTT. Translated: CASSQQGRGNTEAFF.

J is TRBJ1-1 and V is TRBV21-1; TRBD1, the table's D call, lacks a check against the DNA. TRBV21-1 constitutes a pseudogene. The CDR3 consists of 13 residues. CDR3 in amino acids: CASSKVGRTEAFF. Written as DNA, the CDR3 is TGTGCCAGCAGCAAAGTGGGCCGAACTGAAGCTTTCTTT.